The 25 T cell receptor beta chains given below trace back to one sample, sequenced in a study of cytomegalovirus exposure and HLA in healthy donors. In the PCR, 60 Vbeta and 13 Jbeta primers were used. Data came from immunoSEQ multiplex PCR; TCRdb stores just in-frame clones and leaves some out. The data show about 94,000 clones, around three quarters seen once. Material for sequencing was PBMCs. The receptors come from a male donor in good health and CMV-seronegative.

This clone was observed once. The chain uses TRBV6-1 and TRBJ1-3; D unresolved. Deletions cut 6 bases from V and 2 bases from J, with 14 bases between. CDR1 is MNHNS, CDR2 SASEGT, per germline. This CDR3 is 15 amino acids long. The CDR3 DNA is TGTGCCAGCAGGGTGTTCCGACTTACTGGAAACACCATATATTTT. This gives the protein CASRVFRLTGNTIYF.

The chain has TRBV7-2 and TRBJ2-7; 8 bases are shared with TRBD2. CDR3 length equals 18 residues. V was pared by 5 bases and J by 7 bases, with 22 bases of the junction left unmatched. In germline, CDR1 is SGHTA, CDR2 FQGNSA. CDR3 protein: CASSLLWGSGIPLGEQYF. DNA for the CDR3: TGTGCCAGCAGCCTACTTTGGGGTAGCGGGATTCCCCTGGGGGAGCAGTACTTC. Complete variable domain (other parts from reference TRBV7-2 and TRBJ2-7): GAGVSQSPSNKVTEKGKDVELRCDPISGHTALYWYRQSLGQGLEFLIYFQGNSAPDKSGLPSDRFSAERTGGSVSTLTIQRTQQEDSAVYLCASSLLWGSGIPLGEQYFGPGTRLTVT.

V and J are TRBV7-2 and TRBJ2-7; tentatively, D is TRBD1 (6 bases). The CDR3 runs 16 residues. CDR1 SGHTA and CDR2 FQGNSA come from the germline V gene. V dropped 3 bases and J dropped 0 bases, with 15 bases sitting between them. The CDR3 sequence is CASSFRGHTHSYEQYF. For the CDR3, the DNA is TGTGCCAGCAGCTTTAGGGGACACACACACTCCTACGAGCAGTACTTC. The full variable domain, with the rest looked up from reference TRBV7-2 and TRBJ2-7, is GAGVSQSPSNKVTEKGKDVELRCDPISGHTALYWYRQSLGQGLEFLIYFQGNSAPDKSGLPSDRFSAERTGGSVSTLTIQRTQQEDSAVYLCASSFRGHTHSYEQYFGPGTRLTVT.

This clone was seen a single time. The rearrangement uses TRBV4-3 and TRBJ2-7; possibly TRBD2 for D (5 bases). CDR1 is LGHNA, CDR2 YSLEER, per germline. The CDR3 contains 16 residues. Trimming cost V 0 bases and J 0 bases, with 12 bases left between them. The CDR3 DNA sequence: TGCGCCAGCAGCCAAGAAATAGGACTCTACTCCTACGAGCAGTACTTC. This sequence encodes CASSQEIGLYSYEQYF.

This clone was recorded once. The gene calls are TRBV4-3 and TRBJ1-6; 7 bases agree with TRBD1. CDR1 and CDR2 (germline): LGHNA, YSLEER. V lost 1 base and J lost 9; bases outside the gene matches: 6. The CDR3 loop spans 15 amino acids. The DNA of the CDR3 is TGCGCCAGCAGCCAAGCGACAGGGTTGAGTTCACCCCTCCACTTT. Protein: CASSQATGLSSPLHF.

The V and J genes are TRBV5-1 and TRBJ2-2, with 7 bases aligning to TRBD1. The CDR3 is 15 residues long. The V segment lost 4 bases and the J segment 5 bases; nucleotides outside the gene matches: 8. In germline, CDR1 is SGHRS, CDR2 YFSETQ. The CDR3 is CASSLRDSNTGELFF. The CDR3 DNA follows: TGCGCCAGCAGCCTCCGGGACAGTAATACCGGGGAGCTGTTTTTT.

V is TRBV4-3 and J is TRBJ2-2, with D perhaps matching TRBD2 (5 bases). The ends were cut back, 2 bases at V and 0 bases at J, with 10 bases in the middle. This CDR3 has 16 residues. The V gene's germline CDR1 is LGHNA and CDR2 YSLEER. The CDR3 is CASSQPGFANTGELFF. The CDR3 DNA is TGCGCCAGCAGCCAACCGGGGTTCGCGAACACCGGGGAGCTGTTTTTT.

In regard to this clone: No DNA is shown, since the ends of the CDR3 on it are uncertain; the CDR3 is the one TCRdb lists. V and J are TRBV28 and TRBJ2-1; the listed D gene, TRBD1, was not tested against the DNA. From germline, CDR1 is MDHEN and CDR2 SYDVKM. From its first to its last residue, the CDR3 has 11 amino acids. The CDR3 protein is CASVGQGTVFF.

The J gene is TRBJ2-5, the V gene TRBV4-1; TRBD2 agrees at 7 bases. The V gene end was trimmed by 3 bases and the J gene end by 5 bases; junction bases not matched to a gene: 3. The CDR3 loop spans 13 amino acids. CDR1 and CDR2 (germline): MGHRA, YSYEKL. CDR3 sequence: CASSHTSVETQYF. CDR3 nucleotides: TGCGCCAGCAGCCATACTAGCGTTGAGACCCAGTACTTC.

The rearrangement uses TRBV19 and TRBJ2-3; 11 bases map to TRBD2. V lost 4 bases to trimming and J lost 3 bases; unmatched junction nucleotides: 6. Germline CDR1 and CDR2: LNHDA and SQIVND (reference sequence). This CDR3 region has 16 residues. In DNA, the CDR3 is TGTGCCAGTAGTACCCCTTGGACTAGCGGGACAGATACGCAGTATTTT. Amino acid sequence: CASSTPWTSGTDTQYF.

The CDR3 region has the DNA TGTGCCAGCAGCTTAGGCACCGCGGGACAGCTTTACGAGCAGTACTTC. Residues: CASSLGTAGQLYEQYF. The chain couples TRBV13 to TRBJ2-7; TRBD1 might be the D (7 bases). The germline CDR1 and CDR2 sequences are PRHDT and FYEKMQ (reference sequence). V lost 0 bases and J 4 bases, leaving 16 bases between the germline ends. The CDR3 consists of 16 residues. Variable domain in full (rest from reference TRBV13 and TRBJ2-7): AAGVIQSPRHLIKEKRETATLKCYPIPRHDTVYWYQQGPGQDPQFLISFYEKMQSDKGSIPDRFSAQQFSDYHSELNMSSLELGDSALYFCASSLGTAGQLYEQYFGPGTRLTVT.

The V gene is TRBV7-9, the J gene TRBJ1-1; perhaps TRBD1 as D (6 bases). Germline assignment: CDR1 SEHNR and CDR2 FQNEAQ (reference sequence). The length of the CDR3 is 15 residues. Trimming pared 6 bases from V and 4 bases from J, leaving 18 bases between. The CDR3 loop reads CASRKERGFSTEAFF. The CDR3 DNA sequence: TGTGCCAGCAGGAAAGAGAGGGGGTTTAGCACTGAAGCTTTCTTT.

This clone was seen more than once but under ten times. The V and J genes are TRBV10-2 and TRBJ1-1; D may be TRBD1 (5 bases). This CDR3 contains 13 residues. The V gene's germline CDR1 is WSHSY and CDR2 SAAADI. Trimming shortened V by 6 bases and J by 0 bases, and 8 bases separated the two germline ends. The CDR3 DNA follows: TGCGCCAGCAGCAGACAGATGAACACTGAAGCTTTCTTT. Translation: CASSRQMNTEAFF.

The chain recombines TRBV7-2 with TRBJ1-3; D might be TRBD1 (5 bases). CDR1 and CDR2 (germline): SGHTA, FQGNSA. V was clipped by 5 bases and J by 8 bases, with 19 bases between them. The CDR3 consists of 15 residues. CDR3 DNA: TGTGCCAGCAGCCGGACATCCGCTAGGGTAGACACCATATATTTT. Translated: CASSRTSARVDTIYF.

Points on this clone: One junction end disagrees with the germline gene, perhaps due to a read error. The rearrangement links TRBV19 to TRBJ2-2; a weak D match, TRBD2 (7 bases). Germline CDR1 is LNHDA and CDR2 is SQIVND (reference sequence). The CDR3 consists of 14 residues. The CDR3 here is CASSLEGGTGELFF. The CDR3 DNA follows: TGTGCCAGTAGTTTAGAGGGGGGGACCGGGGAGCTGTTTTTT.

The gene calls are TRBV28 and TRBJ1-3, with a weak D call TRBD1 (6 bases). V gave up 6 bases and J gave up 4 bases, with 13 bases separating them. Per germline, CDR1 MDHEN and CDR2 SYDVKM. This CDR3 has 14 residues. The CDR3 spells CASSSGGQGNTIYF. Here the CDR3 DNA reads TGTGCCAGCAGCAGCGGCGGACAGGGAAACACCATATATTTT.

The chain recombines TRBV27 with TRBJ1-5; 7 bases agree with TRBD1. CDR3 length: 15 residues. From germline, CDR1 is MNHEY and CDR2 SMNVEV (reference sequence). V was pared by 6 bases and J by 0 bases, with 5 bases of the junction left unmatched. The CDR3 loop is CASRTQGDSNQPQHF. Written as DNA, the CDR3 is TGTGCCAGCAGAACCCAGGGGGATAGCAATCAGCCCCAGCATTTT.

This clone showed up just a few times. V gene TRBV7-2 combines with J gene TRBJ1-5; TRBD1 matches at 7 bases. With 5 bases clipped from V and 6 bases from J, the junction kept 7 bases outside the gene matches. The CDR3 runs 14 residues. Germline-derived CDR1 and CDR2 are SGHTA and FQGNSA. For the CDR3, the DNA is TGTGCCAGCAGCCAAAAGGCAGGGGGTCAGCCCCAGCATTTT. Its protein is CASSQKAGGQPQHF.

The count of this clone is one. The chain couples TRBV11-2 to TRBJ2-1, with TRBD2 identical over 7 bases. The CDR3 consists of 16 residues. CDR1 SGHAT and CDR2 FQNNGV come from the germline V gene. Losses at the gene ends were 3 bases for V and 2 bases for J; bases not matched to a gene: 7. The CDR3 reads CASSFRVSGTYNEQFF. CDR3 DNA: TGTGCCAGCAGCTTCCGGGTGAGCGGGACCTACAATGAGCAGTTCTTC.

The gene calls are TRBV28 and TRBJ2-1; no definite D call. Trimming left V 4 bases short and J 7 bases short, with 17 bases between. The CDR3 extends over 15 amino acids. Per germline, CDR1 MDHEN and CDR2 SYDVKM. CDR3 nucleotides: TGTGCCAGCAGTTCCCAAAATTGGCTCCCAAATGAGCAGTTCTTC. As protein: CASSSQNWLPNEQFF.

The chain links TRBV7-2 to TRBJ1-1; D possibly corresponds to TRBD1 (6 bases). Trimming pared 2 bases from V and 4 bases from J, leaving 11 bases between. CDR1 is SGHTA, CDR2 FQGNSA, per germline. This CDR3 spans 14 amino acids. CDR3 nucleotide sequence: TGTGCCAGCAGCTTAATTCAGGGGAGCACTGAAGCTTTCTTT. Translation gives CASSLIQGSTEAFF.

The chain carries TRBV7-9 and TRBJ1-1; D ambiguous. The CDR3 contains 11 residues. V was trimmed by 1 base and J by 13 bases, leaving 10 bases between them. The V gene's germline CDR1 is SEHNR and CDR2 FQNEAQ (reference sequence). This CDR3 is CASSLGPGGFF. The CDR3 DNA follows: TGTGCCAGCAGCTTAGGACCAGGAGGTTTCTTT.

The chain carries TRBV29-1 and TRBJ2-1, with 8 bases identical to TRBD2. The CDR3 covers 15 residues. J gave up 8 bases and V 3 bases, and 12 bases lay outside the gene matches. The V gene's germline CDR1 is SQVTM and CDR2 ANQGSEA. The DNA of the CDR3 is TGCAGCGTTGATCCAGCGGGGGCTTTCTTCGATGAGCAGTTCTTC. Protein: CSVDPAGAFFDEQFF.

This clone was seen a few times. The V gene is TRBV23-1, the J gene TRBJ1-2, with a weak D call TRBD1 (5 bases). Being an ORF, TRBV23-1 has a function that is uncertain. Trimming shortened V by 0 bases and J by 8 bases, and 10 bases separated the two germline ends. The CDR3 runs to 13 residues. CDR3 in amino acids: CASSQSRGPGYTF. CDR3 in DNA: TGCGCCAGCAGTCAATCAAGGGGTCCCGGCTACACCTTC.

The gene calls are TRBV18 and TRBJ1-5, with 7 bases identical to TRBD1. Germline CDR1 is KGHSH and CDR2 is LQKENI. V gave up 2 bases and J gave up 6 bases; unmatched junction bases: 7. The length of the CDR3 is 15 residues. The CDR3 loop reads CASSPGRGEFQPQHF. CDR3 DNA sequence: TGTGCCAGCTCACCAGGCAGGGGGGAATTTCAGCCCCAGCATTTT.